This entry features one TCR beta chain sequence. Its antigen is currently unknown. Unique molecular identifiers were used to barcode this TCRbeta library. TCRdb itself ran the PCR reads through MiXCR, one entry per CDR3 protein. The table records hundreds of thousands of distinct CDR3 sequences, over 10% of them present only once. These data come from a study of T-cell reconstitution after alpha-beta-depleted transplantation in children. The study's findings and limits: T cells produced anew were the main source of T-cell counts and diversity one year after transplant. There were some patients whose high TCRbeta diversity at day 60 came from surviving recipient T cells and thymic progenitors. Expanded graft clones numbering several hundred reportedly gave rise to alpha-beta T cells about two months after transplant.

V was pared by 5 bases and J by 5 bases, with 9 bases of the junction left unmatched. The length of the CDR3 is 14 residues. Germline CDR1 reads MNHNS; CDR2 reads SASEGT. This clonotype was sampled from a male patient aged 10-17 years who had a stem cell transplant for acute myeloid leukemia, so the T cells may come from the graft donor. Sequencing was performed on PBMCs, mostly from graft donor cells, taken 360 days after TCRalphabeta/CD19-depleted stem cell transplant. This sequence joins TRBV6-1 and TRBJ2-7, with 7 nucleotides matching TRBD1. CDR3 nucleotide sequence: TGTGCCAGCAGTCCGCTTCGACAGGGCCACGAGCAGTACTTC. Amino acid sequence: CASSPLRQGHEQYF.